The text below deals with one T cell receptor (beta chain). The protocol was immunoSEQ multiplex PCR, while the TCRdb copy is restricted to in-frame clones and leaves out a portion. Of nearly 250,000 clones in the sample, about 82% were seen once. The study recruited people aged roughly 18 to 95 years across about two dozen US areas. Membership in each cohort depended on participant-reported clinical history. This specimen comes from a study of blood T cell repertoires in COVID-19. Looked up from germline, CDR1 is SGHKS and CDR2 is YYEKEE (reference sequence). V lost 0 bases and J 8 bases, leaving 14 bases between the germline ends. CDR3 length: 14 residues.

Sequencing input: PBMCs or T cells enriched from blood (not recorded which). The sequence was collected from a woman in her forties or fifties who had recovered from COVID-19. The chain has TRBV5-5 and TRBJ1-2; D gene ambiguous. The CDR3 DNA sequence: TGTGCCAGCAGCTTGGGGCGGGTAACGGGCGGCTACACCTTC. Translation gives CASSLGRVTGGYTF.